A selection of T cell receptor beta chains follows, all from one sample in a study of cytomegalovirus exposure and HLA in healthy donors. Data came from immunoSEQ multiplex PCR; TCRdb stores just in-frame clones and leaves some out. The top ten clones hold around 6% of a sample with fewer than 200,000 clones, 60% to 85% of them seen once. The sequencing sample was made of PBMCs. All receptors derive from a man between 40 and 49 years old in good health and CMV-seronegative. The CDR3 runs from the conserved cysteine through the conserved F or W. The D gene is left open where the match is weak.

TRBV6-4,15,TRBD1,TRBJ2-1,CASSEWGQGANEQFF
TRBV27,13,TRBD2,TRBJ2-5,CARIAGLQETQYF
TRBV7-9,12,NA,TRBJ1-2,CSSSFDSYGYTF
TRBV27,15,TRBD1,TRBJ1-5,CASSPHRGEGQPQHF
TRBV7-2,19,TRBD1,TRBJ1-6,CASSLRTGGFSSYNSPLHF
TRBV2,14,TRBD1,TRBJ1-4,CASSALTGGGKLFF
TRBV6-6,13,NA,TRBJ2-7,CGDVGGRSYEQYF
TRBV11-3,18,NA,TRBJ2-7,CASSLERIGGSGTYEQYF
TRBV23-1,15,TRBD1,TRBJ2-2,CASTPGQMNTGELFF
TRBV4-2,16,TRBD2,TRBJ2-1,CASSQDWERGGDEQFF
TRBV15,14,TRBD1,TRBJ1-3,CATSTPGGRNTIYF
TRBV11-3,13,NA,TRBJ1-5,CASSLSGDQPQHF
TRBV4-3,13,NA,TRBJ2-1,CASSPGLYNEQFF
TRBV7-5,11,NA,TRBJ2-7,CVRSPNYEQYF
TRBV27,16,TRBD2,TRBJ2-2,CASSLLAGLNTGELFF
TRBV25-1,14,TRBD2,TRBJ2-1,CASSPSGRIGEQFF
TRBV5-6,14,NA,TRBJ2-5,CASSWLGGPGTQYF
TRBV4-1,15,NA,TRBJ2-1,CASSPWKADHNEQFF
TRBV9,16,NA,TRBJ2-2,CASSGSRLPEAGELVF
TRBV5-1,17,TRBD2,TRBJ2-1,CASSSVPGLAAGHEQFF
TRBV5-1,15,NA,TRBJ2-7,CASSLRGHSSYEQYF
TRBV9,14,NA,TRBJ2-3,CASSPNSGIDTQYF
TRBV2,14,TRBD1,TRBJ1-2,CASKTGTGHYGYTF
TRBV6-6,14,NA,TRBJ2-5,CASSRDFVLETQYF
TRBV29-1,15,TRBD2,TRBJ2-3,CSVPGTSGITDTQYF
TRBV25-1,13,NA,TRBJ2-5,CASSESPHVTQYF
TRBV7-2,11,NA,TRBJ1-4,CASSFGEKLFF
TRBV5-8,14,NA,TRBJ2-1,CASSLTGGYNEQFF
TRBV9,16,TRBD1,TRBJ2-2,CASSGRTGSNTGELFF
TRBV5-1,15,TRBD2,TRBJ2-5,CASSYLAGGGETQYF
TRBV29-1,14,TRBD2,TRBJ2-1,CSVRKRGDYNEQFF
TRBV7-9,16,TRBD2,TRBJ2-3,CASSLGSSGPSDTQYF
TRBV18,14,NA,TRBJ2-5,CASSPSVLRETQYF
TRBV14,13,NA,TRBJ2-7,CASSQLDFYEQYF
TRBV7-2,13,NA,TRBJ2-3,CASSLPSPDTQYF
TRBV10-3,13,NA,TRBJ2-7,CAIRVPGNREQYF
TRBV7-2,14,TRBD1,TRBJ2-7,CASSLDRGSYEQYF
TRBV5-4,14,NA,TRBJ2-5,CASSLRGGEETQYF
TRBV5-6,15,TRBD2,TRBJ2-3,CASSILAGYWDTQYF
TRBV6-1,15,TRBD2,TRBJ2-1,CASSEDGGGHNEQFF
TRBV19,15,TRBD1,TRBJ2-5,CASSKTGGVGETQYF